Presented here are 8 T cell receptor beta chains from one specimen sequenced in a study of breast tumors, draining lymph nodes, adjacent tissues. TCRdb independently ran MiXCR on the multiplex PCR reads; one entry per CDR3 protein. The sample carries roughly 100,000 distinct CDR3 sequences, 30% recorded once. Samples came from axillary lymph nodes draining the breast cancer. Specimen: axillary lymph node tissue. Receptor source: a female donor with breast cancer. Some clones in this sample may be carry-over from other donors' samples.

Many counts were recorded for this clonotype. V is TRBV6-5 and J is TRBJ1-2, with unresolved D. This CDR3 contains 11 residues. CDR1 MNHEY and CDR2 SVGAGI come from the germline V gene. Trimming took 2 bases from V and 7 from J, leaving 5 bases between them. The chain's CDR3 is CASSYLAGYTF. The CDR3 nucleotides are TGTGCCAGCAGTTACCTCGCTGGCTACACCTTC.

This clonotype was found many times. The rearrangement links TRBV6-2 or TRBV6-3 to TRBJ1-5; 11 bases are shared with TRBD1. The CDR3 spans 15 residues. Germline CDR1 and CDR2: MNHEY and SVGEGT. V shed 7 bases and J 7 bases; nucleotides not matched to a gene: 9. The CDR3 nucleotides are TGTGCCAGCACCCTAGGACAGGGGGCAGGGCAGCCCCAGCATTTT. Encoded protein: CASTLGQGAGQPQHF.

With respect to this clonotype: No conserved phenylalanine or tryptophan is present at the end of the CDR3, so a read error is the likely explanation. The DNA for the CDR3 is TGTGCCGGCAGCGTAGAACAGGGGAATTCACCCCTCCACTCT. This gives the protein CAGSVEQGNSPLHS. The rearrangement joins TRBV9 to TRBJ1-6; 7 bases are a match to TRBD1. The length of the CDR3 is 14 residues. The V gene's germline CDR1 is SGDLS and CDR2 YYNGEE.

This rearrangement joins TRBV5-6 to TRBJ1-2; possibly TRBD1 for D (5 bases). V dropped 0 bases and J dropped 3 bases, with 9 bases sitting between them. Germline CDR1 is SGHDT and CDR2 is YYEEEE. CDR3 size: 14 residues. The CDR3 protein is CASSLGGEDYGYTF. CDR3 in DNA: TGTGCCAGCAGCTTGGGAGGGGAAGACTATGGCTACACCTTC.

This clonotype appeared a single time. J is TRBJ1-5 and V is TRBV12-3 or TRBV12-4, with D perhaps TRBD1 (6 bases). The CDR3 consists of 16 residues. V dropped 3 bases and J dropped 0 bases, with 12 bases sitting between them. The CDR3 DNA reads as TGTGCCAGCAGTTTCGGCGGGACATGTAGCAATCAGCCCCAGCATTTT. Translation gives CASSFGGTCSNQPQHF.

This clonotype was detected ten times or more. The rearrangement uses TRBV3-1 and TRBJ1-6, with D unclear. Germline loops: CDR1 LGHDT, CDR2 YNNKEL (reference sequence). V shed 4 bases and J shed 7 bases, with 11 bases lying between them. The CDR3 totals 14 residues. The CDR3 DNA reads TGTGCCAGCAGCCCGGGGAGTGGGAATTCACCCCTCCACTTT. Protein: CASSPGSGNSPLHF.

This chain connects TRBV28 to TRBJ2-7; TRBD1 agrees at 11 bases. Germline CDR1 and CDR2: MDHEN and SYDVKM. The trim removed 5 bases at V and 3 bases at J, leaving 3 bases unmatched. The CDR3 runs to 14 residues. The CDR3 sequence: CASSRTGGFYEQYF. CDR3 nucleotides: TGTGCCAGCAGTCGGACAGGGGGCTTCTACGAGCAGTACTTC.

This chain links TRBV24-1 with TRBJ2-1, with TRBD2 matching over 11 bases. There are 13 residues in the CDR3. CDR1 and CDR2 (germline): KGHDR, SFDVKD. V lost 12 bases to trimming and J lost 5 bases; unmatched junction nucleotides: 5. Here the CDR3 reads CAVAGGLHNEQFF. Here the CDR3 DNA reads TGTGCCGTAGCGGGGGGGCTCCACAATGAGCAGTTCTTC.